The clone carrying this T cell receptor (beta chain) came up a few times. What it binds is unknown. This specimen belongs to a study of regulatory T cells in long-lasting Graves disease. Findings of the study overall: Those with persistent disease had in common more public clonotypes (2,741) than new patients (approximately 970).

Time point noted: newly diagnosed GD, antithyroid drugs for less than 3 months. After RNA was extracted from PBMCs, the TCR library was made from it. iRepertoire HTBI primers and Arm-PCR of CDR3 regions built TCR beta libraries. In the original processing: Across samples, roughly 58 TRBV and 12 to 15 TRBJ segments were found. TCRdb used MiXCR to reprocess the multiplex PCR reads, holding one entry per CDR3 protein. The V and J calls and clone size come from TCRdb's table, not from the authors' own analysis. The data hold over 400,000 distinct CDR3 sequences, with 14% observed a single time. The CDR3 contains 14 residues. V was clipped by 3 bases and J by 7 bases; unmatched bases: 9. Per the germline V gene, CDR1 is SQVTM and CDR2 is ANQGSEA. The sample also formed part of further work on T cells in Graves' hyperthyroidism and ophthalmopathy. According to that study: When the TCR CDR3 underwent first-round RT-PCR, the HTBI primer set was used.

This chain connects TRBV29-1 to TRBJ2-1; 7 nucleotides line up with TRBD2. Sequencing was performed on peripheral blood mononuclear cells (PBMCs), taken at new diagnosis, from a patient treated with antithyroid drugs. The source is a woman between 50 and 59 years old with Graves disease. In DNA form, the CDR3 reads TGCAGCGTTGAGACGGGAGGAATGAGTAATGAGCAGTTCTTC. This gives the protein CSVETGGMSNEQFF.